This TCR beta chain derives from a study of CD4 T cells in relation to SARS-CoV-2 and coronaviruses. Whole-study context: Crossreactive spike epitopes shared across donors were mapped to their HLA restriction.

In germline, CDR1 is SNHLY, CDR2 FYNNEI. The length of the CDR3 is 14 residues. With 4 bases removed from V and 0 bases from J, the gap between germline ends came to 10 bases. Study results and limitations: Compared with monoreactive clones, crossreactive clones showed significantly weaker SARS-CoV-2 expansion. This crossreactivity analysis covered spike protein alone, no other viral proteins.

Sorted naive or memory CD4+ cells met CEF peptides for over 8 days. Generated by immunoSEQ multiplex PCR, the TCRdb table keeps only in-frame clones and is missing some. The sample lists 35,000 or so clones, approximately 80% occurring once. Turning to this clone: Its antigen is not identified.

This chain connects TRBV2 to TRBJ2-7; D not certain. Sequencing was done on a sample of memory CD4+ T cells from PBMCs, cultured in vitro. This clonotype originated in an adult with COVID-19. This CDR3 reads CASSARQSSYEQYF. In nucleotides, the CDR3 is TGTGCCAGCAGTGCAAGGCAGAGCTCCTACGAGCAGTACTTC.